This paragraph reports one TCR beta chain. This record comes from a study of blood T cell repertoires in COVID-19. Background on the study: The study drew acute and convalescent COVID-19 samples from the United States, Italy and Spain. T cells, B-cell-depleted T cells, or PBMCs provided the cDNA or gDNA that served as material.

The protocol was immunoSEQ multiplex PCR, while the TCRdb copy is restricted to in-frame clones and leaves out a portion. The data contain tens of thousands of clones, about 80% of them seen just once; the ten biggest clones take up about 1.8%. The clonotype originates from a man aged 80 or over with active or convalescent COVID-19. Sequenced sample: peripheral blood.

The CDR3 DNA follows: TGTGCCAGCAGCCAAGATACGACAGGGAGTCAGCCCCAGCATTTT. Translating it yields CASSQDTTGSQPQHF. V usage is TRBV3-1 (or the pseudogene TRBV3-2) and J usage is TRBJ1-5, with 7 nucleotides matching TRBD1. Germline CDR1 is LGHDT and CDR2 is YNNKEL (reference sequence). The CDR3 sequence is 15 residues long. Unmatched junction bases numbered 5, after V lost 0 bases and J lost 6 bases.